A selection of T cell receptor beta chains follows, all from one sample in a study of circulating CD8 cells and anti-PD-1 response in melanoma. TCRdb recomputed calls from the reads with MiXCR, one row per CDR3 protein. Of a few hundred distinct CDR3 sequences detected, about 9.3% appear once; the ten largest clones hold roughly 19%. The sequencing used CD8+ T cells from PBMCs, collected at baseline or after one month of anti-PD-1 therapy (not recorded which). The receptor set was obtained from a human donor with melanoma. CDR3s include the opening cysteine and the closing phenylalanine or tryptophan. D genes are given only for firm matches. Size is stated for part of the rows, as once, few or many counts, or as a class when the clone is expanded.

>TRBJ2-2|large|TRBV4-3|TRBD2
TGCGCCAGCAGCCAAGATTTGACTAGCGGGGGGATCAACACCGGGGAGCTGTTTTTT
CASSQDLTSGGINTGELFF
>TRBJ2-3|few|TRBV28|.
TGTGCCAGCAGTTTCCTTCAGGGCACAGATACGCAGTATTTT
CASSFLQGTDTQYF
>TRBJ1-1|large|TRBV19|.
TGTGCCAGTAGCCTAGGGGAGACGGGCACTGAAGCTTTCTTT
CASSLGETGTEAFF
>TRBJ2-5|medium-sized|TRBV24-1|.
TGTGCCACCAGTGATTGGACGGAGGGAGAGACCCAGTACTTC
CATSDWTEGETQYF
>TRBJ2-7|large|TRBV2|.
TGTGCCCATACAGCGGGTATGGACTCCTACGAGCAGTACTTC
CAHTAGMDSYEQYF
>TRBJ1-5|large|TRBV19|.
TGTGCCAGTAGTACCCTGAATAATCAGCCCCAGCATTTT
CASSTLNNQPQHF
>TRBJ2-7|large|TRBV2|TRBD1
TGTGCATCAAATCTGATTCAAGGACAGGGGAGGAGGGCCTACGAGCAGTACTTC
CASNLIQGQGRRAYEQYF
>TRBJ2-3|.|TRBV23-1|.
TGCGCCAGCACTATGGGGTTCCCAGGCACAGATACGCAGTATTTT
CASTMGFPGTDTQYF
>TRBJ2-3|large|TRBV7-3|.
TGTGCCAGCAGCTCCGTAGGAGATACGCAGTATTTT
CASSSVGDTQYF
>TRBJ2-5|.|TRBV5-4|.
TGTGCCAGCAGCTTCAGGACTGGGGAGACCCAGTACTTC
CASSFRTGETQYF
>TRBJ1-1|medium-sized|TRBV19|TRBD1
TGTGCCAGTAAGAACAGGGGTGGCACTGAAGCTTTCTTT
CASKNRGGTEAFF
>TRBJ2-3|large|TRBV28|.
TGTGCCAGCAGTTTAACCGGAGGAGGTACGCAGTATTTT
CASSLTGGGTQYF
>TRBJ2-7|few|TRBV24-1|.
TGTGCCACCAGTCCGGCGGGGTCGAGCTCCTACGAGCAGTACTTC
CATSPAGSSSYEQYF
>TRBJ2-5|.|TRBV7-9|.
TGTGCCAGCAGCCCCTGGGGCCGGGACTCCCAAGAGACCCAGTACTTC
CASSPWGRDSQETQYF
>TRBJ2-2|large|TRBV25-1|.
TGTGCCAGCGAACAGGGTATCGGGGAGCTGTTTTTT
CASEQGIGELFF
>TRBJ1-3|large|TRBV11-2|TRBD1
TGTGCCAGCAGCTTACACCAGGGGGAAGCTGGAAACACCATATATTTT
CASSLHQGEAGNTIYF
>TRBJ2-7|large|TRBV19|.
TGTGCCAGTAGTATGGTGGGGGAGCCGAACGAGCAGTACTTC
CASSMVGEPNEQYF
>TRBJ2-7|large|TRBV24-1|TRBD1
TGTGCCACCAGTGATTCCGACAGGGGGGAGCAGTACTTC
CATSDSDRGEQYF
>TRBJ2-7|medium-sized|TRBV21-1|.
TGTGCCAGCAGCAGTGAGGGACGGATCTCCTACGAGCAGTACTTC
CASSSEGRISYEQYF
>TRBJ2-7|medium-sized|TRBV28|.
TGTGCCAGCAGTTTGAGTCAGGGAGGCTACGAGCAGTACTTC
CASSLSQGGYEQYF
>TRBJ2-2|large|TRBV28|.
TGTGCCAGCAGCCCCCCTTTGGACACCGGGGAGCTGTTTTTT
CASSPPLDTGELFF